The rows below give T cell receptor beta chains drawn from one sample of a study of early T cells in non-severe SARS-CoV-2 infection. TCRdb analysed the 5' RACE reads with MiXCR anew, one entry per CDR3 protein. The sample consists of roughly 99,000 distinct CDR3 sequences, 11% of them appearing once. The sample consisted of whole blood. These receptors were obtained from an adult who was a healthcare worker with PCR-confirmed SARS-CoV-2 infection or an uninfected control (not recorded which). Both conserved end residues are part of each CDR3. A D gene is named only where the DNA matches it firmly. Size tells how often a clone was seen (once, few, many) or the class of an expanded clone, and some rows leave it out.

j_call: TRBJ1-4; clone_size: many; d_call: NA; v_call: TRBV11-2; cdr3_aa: CASSPTVKNEKLFF; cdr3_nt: TGTGCCAGCAGCCCCACAGTAAAGAATGAAAAACTGTTTTTT
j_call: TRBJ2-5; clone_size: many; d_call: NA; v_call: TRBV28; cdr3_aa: CASSLTRETQYF; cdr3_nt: TGTGCCAGCAGTTTAACTCGAGAGACCCAGTACTTC
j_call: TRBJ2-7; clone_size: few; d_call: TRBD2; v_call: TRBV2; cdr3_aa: CAAWASGSSYEQYF; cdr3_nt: TGTGCCGCTTGGGCTAGCGGGAGCTCCTACGAGCAGTACTTC
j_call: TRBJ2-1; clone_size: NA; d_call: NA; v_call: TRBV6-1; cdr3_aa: CASSTERGDEQFF; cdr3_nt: TGTGCCAGCTCCACGGAACGCGGGGATGAGCAGTTCTTC
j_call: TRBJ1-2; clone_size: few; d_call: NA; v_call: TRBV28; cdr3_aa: CASSPSAGSNYGYTF; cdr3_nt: TGTGCCAGCAGTCCCTCGGCGGGGTCGAACTATGGCTACACCTTC
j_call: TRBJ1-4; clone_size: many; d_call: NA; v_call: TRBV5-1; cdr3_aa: CASSLAKNREKLFF; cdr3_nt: TGCGCCAGCAGCTTGGCAAAAAACAGGGAAAAACTGTTTTTT
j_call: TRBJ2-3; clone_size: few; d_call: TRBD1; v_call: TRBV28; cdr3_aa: CASSLALDRETDTQYF; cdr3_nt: TGTGCCAGCAGTTTAGCCCTGGACAGGGAGACAGATACGCAGTATTTT
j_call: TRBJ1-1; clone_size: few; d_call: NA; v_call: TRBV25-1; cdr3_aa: CASNPGGNTEAFF; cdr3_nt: TGTGCCAGCAATCCTGGGGGGAACACTGAAGCTTTCTTT
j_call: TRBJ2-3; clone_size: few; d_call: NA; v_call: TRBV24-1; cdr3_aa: CATSDQDPTDTQYF; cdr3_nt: TGTGCCACCAGTGATCAGGACCCCACAGATACGCAGTATTTT
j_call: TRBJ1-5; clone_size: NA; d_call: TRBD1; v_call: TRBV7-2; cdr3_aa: CASSLGSDRASNQPQHF; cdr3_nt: TGTGCCAGCAGCTTAGGCTCGGACAGGGCCAGCAATCAGCCCCAGCATTTT
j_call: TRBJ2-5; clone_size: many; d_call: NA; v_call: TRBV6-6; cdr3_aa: CASSYEEETQYF; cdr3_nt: TGTGCCAGCAGTTACGAAGAAGAGACCCAGTACTTC
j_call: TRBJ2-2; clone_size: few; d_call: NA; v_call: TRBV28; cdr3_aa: CASSPPAGWGIPGELFF; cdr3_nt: TGTGCCAGCAGCCCCCCCGCGGGGTGGGGAATACCCGGGGAGCTGTTTTTT
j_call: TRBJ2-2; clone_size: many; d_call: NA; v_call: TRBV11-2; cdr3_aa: CASSDYRDLMAGELFF; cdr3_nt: TGTGCCAGCAGCGACTACAGGGATCTTATGGCCGGGGAGCTGTTTTTT
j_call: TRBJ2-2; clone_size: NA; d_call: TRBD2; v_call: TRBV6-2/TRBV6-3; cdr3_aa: CASSYLTSGSPTGELFF; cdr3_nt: TGTGCCAGCAGTTACCTGACTAGCGGGAGCCCCACCGGGGAGCTGTTTTTT
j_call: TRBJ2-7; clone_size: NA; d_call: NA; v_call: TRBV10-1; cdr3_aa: CAGEGYELYF; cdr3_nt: TGCGCCGGAGAGGGATACGAGCTGTACTTC
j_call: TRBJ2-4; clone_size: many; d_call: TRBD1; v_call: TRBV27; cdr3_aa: CASGRDRGQNIQYF; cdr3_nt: TGTGCCAGCGGCCGGGACAGGGGACAAAACATTCAGTACTTC
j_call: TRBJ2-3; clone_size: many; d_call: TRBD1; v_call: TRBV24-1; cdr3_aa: CATSDRATRQGTDTQYF; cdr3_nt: TGTGCCACCAGTGACCGGGCCACAAGACAGGGAACAGATACGCAGTATTTT
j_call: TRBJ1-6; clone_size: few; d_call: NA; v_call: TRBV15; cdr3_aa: CATSRDWDSPLHF; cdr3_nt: TGTGCCACCAGCAGAGATTGGGATTCACCCCTCCACTTT
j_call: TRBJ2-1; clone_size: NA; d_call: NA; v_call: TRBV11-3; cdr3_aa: CASSFSLYNEQFF; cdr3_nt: TGTGCCAGCAGCTTCAGTTTATACAATGAGCAGTTCTTC
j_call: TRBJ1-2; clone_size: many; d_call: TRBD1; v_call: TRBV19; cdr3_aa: CASRTGTGGYGYTF; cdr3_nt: TGTGCCAGTAGAACCGGAACAGGGGGCTATGGCTACACCTTC
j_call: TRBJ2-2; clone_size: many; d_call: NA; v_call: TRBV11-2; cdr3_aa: CASSLDGSYTGELFF; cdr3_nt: TGTGCCAGCAGCTTAGACGGCTCTTACACCGGGGAGCTGTTTTTT
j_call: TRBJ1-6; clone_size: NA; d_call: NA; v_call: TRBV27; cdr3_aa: CASSYYGARDGGYNSPLHF; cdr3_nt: TGTGCCAGCAGTTACTATGGTGCTCGGGACGGCGGGTATAATTCACCCCTCCACTTT
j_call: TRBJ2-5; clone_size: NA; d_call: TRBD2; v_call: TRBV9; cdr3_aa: CASSDTSEETQYF; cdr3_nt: TGTGCCAGCAGCGATACTAGCGAAGAGACCCAGTACTTC
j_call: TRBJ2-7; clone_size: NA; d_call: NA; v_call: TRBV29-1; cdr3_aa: CSVEVNRADEQYF; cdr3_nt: TGCAGCGTTGAGGTCAACCGGGCCGACGAGCAGTACTTC
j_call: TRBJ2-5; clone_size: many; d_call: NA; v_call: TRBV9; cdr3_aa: CASSATGGSYPVETQYF; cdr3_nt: TGTGCCAGCAGCGCAACCGGGGGATCCTACCCGGTGGAGACCCAGTACTTC
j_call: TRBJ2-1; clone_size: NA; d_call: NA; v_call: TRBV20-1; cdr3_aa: CSARIQGGEQFF; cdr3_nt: TGCAGTGCTAGGATACAGGGCGGTGAGCAGTTCTTC
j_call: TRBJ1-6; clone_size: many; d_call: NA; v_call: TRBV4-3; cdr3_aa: CASSPGTGNSPLHF; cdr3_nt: TGCGCCAGCAGCCCCGGGACGGGGAATTCACCCCTCCACTTT
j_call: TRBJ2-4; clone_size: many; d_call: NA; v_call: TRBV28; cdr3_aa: CASSSDPGIQYF; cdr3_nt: TGTGCCAGCAGTTCCGACCCAGGCATTCAGTACTTC
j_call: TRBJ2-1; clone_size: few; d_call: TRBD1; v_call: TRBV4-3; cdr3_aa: CASSRTGTEAYNEQFF; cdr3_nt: TGCGCCAGCAGCCGAACCGGGACAGAGGCCTACAATGAGCAGTTCTTC
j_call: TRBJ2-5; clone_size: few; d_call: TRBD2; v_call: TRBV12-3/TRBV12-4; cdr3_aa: CASPGLARKTQYF; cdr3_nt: TGTGCCAGTCCGGGACTAGCGCGGAAGACCCAGTACTTC
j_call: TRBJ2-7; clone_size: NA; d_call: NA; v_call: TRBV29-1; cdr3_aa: CSVASGDEQYF; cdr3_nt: TGCAGCGTTGCGTCAGGGGACGAGCAGTACTTC
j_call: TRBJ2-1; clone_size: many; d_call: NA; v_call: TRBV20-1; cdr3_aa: CSALAASSYNEQFF; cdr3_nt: TGCAGTGCTTTAGCGGCAAGCTCCTACAATGAGCAGTTCTTC
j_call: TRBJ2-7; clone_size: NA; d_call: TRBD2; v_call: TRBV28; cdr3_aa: CASSSGLAGVAQEQYF; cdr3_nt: TGTGCCAGCAGTTCCGGACTAGCGGGAGTAGCACAGGAGCAGTACTTC
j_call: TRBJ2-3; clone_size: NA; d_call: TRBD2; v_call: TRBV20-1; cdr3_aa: CSARIAGAARGTDTQYF; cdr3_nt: TGCAGTGCTAGGATAGCGGGAGCGGCTCGGGGCACAGATACGCAGTATTTT
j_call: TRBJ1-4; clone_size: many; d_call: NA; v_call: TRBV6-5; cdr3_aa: CASSQRISEKLFF; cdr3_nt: TGTGCCAGCAGTCAGAGGATTAGCGAAAAACTGTTTTTT
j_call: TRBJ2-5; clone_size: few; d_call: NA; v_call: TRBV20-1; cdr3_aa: CSPERETQYF; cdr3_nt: TGCAGTCCTGAACGGGAGACCCAGTACTTC
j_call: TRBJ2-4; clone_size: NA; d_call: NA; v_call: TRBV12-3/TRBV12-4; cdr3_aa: CASSARGFLAKNIQYF; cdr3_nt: TGTGCCAGCAGCGCCCGGGGTTTCTTAGCCAAAAACATTCAGTACTTC
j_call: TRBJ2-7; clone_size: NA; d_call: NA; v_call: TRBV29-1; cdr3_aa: CSGGDGEQYF; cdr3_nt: TGCAGCGGGGGTGACGGCGAGCAGTACTTC
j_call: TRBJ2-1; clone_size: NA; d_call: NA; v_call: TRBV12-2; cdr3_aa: CASRLGGRGCPYNEQFF; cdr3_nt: TGTGCAAGTCGCTTAGGCGGTAGGGGGTGCCCCTACAATGAGCAGTTCTTC
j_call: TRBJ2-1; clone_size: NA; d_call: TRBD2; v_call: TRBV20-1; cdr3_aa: CSAGTSGRGPNEQFF; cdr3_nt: TGCAGTGCTGGGACTAGCGGGAGGGGACCGAATGAGCAGTTCTTC
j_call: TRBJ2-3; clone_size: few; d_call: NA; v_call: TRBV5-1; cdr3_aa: CASRVGSMTADTQYF; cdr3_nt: TGCGCCAGCAGAGTGGGATCGATGACCGCAGATACGCAGTATTTT
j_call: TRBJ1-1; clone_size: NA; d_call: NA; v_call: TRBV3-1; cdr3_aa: CASSSLAEAFF; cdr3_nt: TGTGCCAGCAGCAGCTTGGCTGAAGCTTTCTTT
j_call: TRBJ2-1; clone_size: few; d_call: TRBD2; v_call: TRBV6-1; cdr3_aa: CASSVNRAGSALCFF; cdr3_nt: TGTGCCAGCAGTGTAAATAGAGCGGGAAGCGCGCTTTGTTTCTTC
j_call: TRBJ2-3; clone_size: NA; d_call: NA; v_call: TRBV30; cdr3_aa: CAWSRTVKADTQYF; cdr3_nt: TGTGCCTGGAGCCGGACGGTCAAGGCAGATACGCAGTATTTT
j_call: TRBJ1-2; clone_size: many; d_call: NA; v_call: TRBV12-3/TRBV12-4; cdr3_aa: CASRVTGYGYTF; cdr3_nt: TGTGCCAGCAGAGTCACAGGCTATGGCTACACCTTC
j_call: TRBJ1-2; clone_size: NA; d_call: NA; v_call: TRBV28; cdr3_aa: CASSQYDLDTF; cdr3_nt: TGTGCCAGCAGCCAATACGACCTGGACACCTTC
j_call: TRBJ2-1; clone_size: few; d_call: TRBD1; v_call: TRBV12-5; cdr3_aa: CASGFLGQGGNEQFF; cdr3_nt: TGTGCTAGTGGTTTCCTAGGACAGGGGGGGAATGAGCAGTTCTTC
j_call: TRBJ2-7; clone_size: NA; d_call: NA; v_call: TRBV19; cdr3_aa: CASSGVAEQYF; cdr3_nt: TGTGCCAGTAGTGGGGTAGCCGAGCAGTACTTC
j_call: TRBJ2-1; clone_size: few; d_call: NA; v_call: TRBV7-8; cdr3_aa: CASSLRPGSEYNEQFF; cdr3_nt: TGTGCCAGCAGCTTGCGGCCGGGATCGGAGTACAATGAGCAGTTCTTC
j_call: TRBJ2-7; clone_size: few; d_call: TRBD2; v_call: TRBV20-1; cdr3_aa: CSARLAGFSYEQYF; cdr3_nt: TGCAGTGCGCGACTAGCGGGCTTCTCCTACGAGCAGTACTTC
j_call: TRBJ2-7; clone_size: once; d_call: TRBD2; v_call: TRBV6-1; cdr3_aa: CASRLAGDAFREQYF; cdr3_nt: TGTGCCAGCAGACTAGCGGGAGACGCTTTCCGCGAGCAGTACTTC
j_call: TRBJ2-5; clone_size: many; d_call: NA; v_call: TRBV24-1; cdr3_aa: CATSGAQETQYF; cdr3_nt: TGTGCCACCAGTGGGGCGCAAGAGACCCAGTACTTC
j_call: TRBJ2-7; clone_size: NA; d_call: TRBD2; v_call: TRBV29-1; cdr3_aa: CSVEDPYGGRDGEQYF; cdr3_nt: TGCAGCGTTGAAGATCCGTACGGCGGGAGGGACGGCGAGCAGTACTTC